This entry lists 32 T cell receptor beta chains sequenced from one sample in a study of blood T cell repertoires in COVID-19. Assay: immunoSEQ multiplex PCR; the TCRdb copy retains only in-frame clones and omits some. The sample contains approximately 430,000 clones, 80% to 90% of which appear only once. Sequenced material: peripheral blood. These receptors came from a woman younger than 45 with active or convalescent COVID-19.

The chain uses TRBV2 and TRBJ2-3, with 11 bases fitting TRBD2. V was clipped by 6 bases and J by 3 bases; unmatched bases: 5. CDR1 is SNHLY and CDR2 is FYNNEI in the germline V gene. The CDR3 runs 15 residues. The CDR3 here is CASRSTSGITDTQYF. The CDR3 nucleotides read TGTGCCAGCAGGTCGACTAGCGGGATAACAGATACGCAGTATTTT.

The rearrangement links TRBV5-1 to TRBJ1-2, with TRBD1 matching over 9 bases. After removal of 0 bases from V and 4 bases from J, the junction contained 4 bases not matched to a gene. The germline CDR1 and CDR2 sequences are SGHRS and YFSETQ. This CDR3 comprises 15 residues. Here the CDR3 DNA reads TGCGCCAGCAGCTTGGGGGGACAGGGATCCTATGGCTACACCTTC. It specifies CASSLGGQGSYGYTF.

This clone was seen once. The J gene is TRBJ2-2, the V gene TRBV18, with D possibly TRBD2 on 6 matching bases. Germline V gives CDR1 KGHSH, CDR2 LQKENI. The V end was cut by 5 bases, the J end by 1 base, with 8 bases between. The CDR3 extends over 14 amino acids. CDR3 sequence (DNA): TGTGCCAGCTCATTTAGCGGGAACACCGGGGAGCTGTTTTTT. Translating it yields CASSFSGNTGELFF.

This clone showed up just a few times. This sequence joins TRBV10-1 and TRBJ2-2; possibly TRBD2 for D (5 bases). The CDR3 loop spans 14 amino acids. The V end lost 3 bases, the J end lost 5 bases, and 10 bases lay between the germline ends. CDR1 and CDR2 (germline): WNHNN, SYGVQD (reference sequence). The CDR3 protein is CASSDPPGTGELFF. CDR3 in DNA: TGCGCCAGCAGTGACCCCCCGGGGACCGGGGAGCTGTTTTTT.

The chain carries TRBV7-2 and TRBJ2-1; TRBD2 aligns across 7 bases. The CDR3 has 16 amino acids. V lost 8 bases, J lost 2 bases, and 12 bases stayed unmatched. Germline V gene lookup returns CDR1 SGHTA and CDR2 FQGNSA. For the CDR3, the DNA is TGTGCCAGCCACGCGGGAGTTACGGGTCCCTACAATGAGCAGTTCTTC. Encoded protein: CASHAGVTGPYNEQFF. Based on the CDR3 plus reference TRBV7-2 and TRBJ2-1, the full variable domain is GAGVSQSPSNKVTEKGKDVELRCDPISGHTALYWYRQSLGQGLEFLIYFQGNSAPDKSGLPSDRFSAERTGGSVSTLTIQRTQQEDSAVYLCASHAGVTGPYNEQFFGPGTRLTVL.

The CDR3 DNA sequence: TGCGCCAGCAGCCAGATGGACAGTTTGACCTACAATGAGCAGTTCTTC. Its protein product is CASSQMDSLTYNEQFF. The gene calls are TRBV4-1 and TRBJ2-1; maybe TRBD1 (6 bases). CDR1 is MGHRA, CDR2 YSYEKL, per germline. This CDR3 is built from 16 residues. V lost 3 bases to trimming and J lost 2 bases, with 14 bases between them.

J is TRBJ2-3 and V is TRBV5-4; 9 bases match TRBD1. Germline V gene sequence: CDR1 SGHNT, CDR2 YYREEE (reference sequence). This CDR3 spans 16 amino acids. J gave up 4 bases and V 5 bases, and 11 bases lay outside the gene matches. The CDR3 bases are TGTGCCAGCAGTCTCCTACCGGGACAGGGTGCAGATACGCAGTATTTT. Amino acid sequence: CASSLLPGQGADTQYF. The full variable domain, rest sourced from reference TRBV5-4 and TRBJ2-3, is ETGVTQSPTHLIKTRGQQVTLRCSSQSGHNTVSWYQQALGQGPQFIFQYYREEENGRGNFPPRFSGLQFPNYSSELNVNALELDDSALYLCASSLLPGQGADTQYFGPGTRLTVL.

The rearrangement links TRBV6-6 to TRBJ1-1; TRBD1 aligns across 8 bases. The V and J ends lost 6 bases and 4 bases, in that order; junction bases with no gene match: 7. This CDR3 region has 14 residues. Germline CDR1 MNHNY, CDR2 SVGAGI (reference sequence). The CDR3 spells CASSQGAGSTEAFF. CDR3 nucleotides: TGTGCCAGCAGCCAGGGGGCGGGAAGCACTGAAGCTTTCTTT.

The CDR3 region is CAISDIRAPLNTEAFF. For the CDR3, the DNA is TGTGCCATCAGTGATATACGAGCTCCTTTGAACACTGAAGCTTTCTTT. This chain joins TRBV10-3 and TRBJ1-1; D is undetermined. CDR1 is ENHRY, CDR2 SYGVKD, per germline. The CDR3 has 16 amino acids. Trimming shortened V by 3 bases and J by 0 bases, and 14 bases separated the two germline ends.

The chain carries TRBV9 and TRBJ2-2; 15 positions agree with TRBD2. The CDR3 consists of 16 residues. The V segment lost 3 bases and the J segment 5 bases; nucleotides outside the gene matches: 2. Germline V gene data show CDR1 as SGDLS and CDR2 as YYNGEE. The CDR3 DNA follows: TGTGCCAGCAGCGCCGGACTAGCGGGGGGGACCGGGGAGCTGTTTTTT. It encodes CASSAGLAGGTGELFF.

This chain links TRBV7-9 with TRBJ2-7; possible D gene TRBD1, 5 bases. The CDR3 extends over 13 amino acids. The germline V and J ends were trimmed by 4 bases and 5 bases, with 12 bases remaining between them. CDR1 is SEHNR and CDR2 is FQNEAQ in the germline V gene (reference sequence). The CDR3 sequence is CASSSRVPDEQYF. The CDR3 nucleotides are TGTGCCAGCAGCTCCAGGGTTCCCGACGAGCAGTACTTC.

V is TRBV6-5 and J is TRBJ1-3; tentative D call: TRBD1 (5 bases). The CDR3 covers 14 residues. Germline loops: CDR1 MNHEY, CDR2 SVGAGI. Trimming removed 4 bases from V and 2 bases from J, with 9 bases in between. Here the CDR3 DNA reads TGTGCCAGCAGTTCGGGGGAGGCTGGAAACACCATATATTTT. It codes for CASSSGEAGNTIYF.

The CDR3, as DNA: TGCGCCAGCAGCTTGGTCCGGGGAGCTCATGGCTACACCTTC. It translates to CASSLVRGAHGYTF. The V gene is TRBV5-1, the J gene TRBJ1-2; D is unclear. The V gene's germline CDR1 is SGHRS and CDR2 YFSETQ. The CDR3 contains 14 residues. Deletions cut 0 bases from V and 6 bases from J, with 12 bases between.

J is TRBJ1-2 and V is TRBV6-2 or TRBV6-3, with D hard to call. CDR1 and CDR2 (germline): MNHEY, SVGEGT. V lost 0 bases, J lost 1 base, and 3 bases lay in between. The CDR3 is 13 amino acids. CDR3 in DNA: TGTGCCAGCAGTTACTCTATTAACTATGGCTACACCTTC. It is translated as CASSYSINYGYTF.

The chain recombines TRBV6-4 with TRBJ1-2; D is ambiguous. Germline V gene lookup returns CDR1 MRHNA and CDR2 SNTAGT. This CDR3 has 12 residues. V gave up 3 bases and J gave up 3 bases, with 5 bases separating them. The CDR3 loop is CASSDDYYGYTF. CDR3 DNA sequence: TGTGCCAGCAGTGATGACTACTATGGCTACACCTTC.

The chain uses TRBV28 and TRBJ1-4; the D gene is possibly TRBD1 (5 bases). CDR3 length: 10 residues. V lost 8 bases and J 8 bases, leaving 6 bases between the germline ends. The V gene's germline CDR1 is MDHEN and CDR2 SYDVKM. In nucleotides, the CDR3 is TGTGCCAGCGGGGCCGAAAAACTGTTTTTT. Its translation: CASGAEKLFF.

The rearrangement links TRBV10-1 to TRBJ1-1, with TRBD1 as a possible D gene (6 bases). The CDR3 has 14 amino acids. Between the trimmed V and J ends, which lost 6 bases and 0 bases, there was a span of 11 bases. Per the germline V gene, CDR1 is WNHNN and CDR2 is SYGVQD (reference sequence). Here the CDR3 DNA reads TGCGCCAGCAGGGATACAGGGATGAACACTGAAGCTTTCTTT. This sequence encodes CASRDTGMNTEAFF.

V gene TRBV5-8 combines with J gene TRBJ2-7; TRBD1 might be the D (8 bases). V lost 4 bases, J lost 3 bases, and 20 bases lay in between. This CDR3 region has 16 residues. Germline assignment: CDR1 SGHTS and CDR2 YDEGEE. The DNA of the CDR3 is TGTGCCAGCAGCGGAGGGGGGGGGACAGGAGACTACGAGCAGTACTTC. Protein sequence: CASSGGGGTGDYEQYF.

The rearrangement uses TRBV30 and TRBJ1-3, with D tentatively TRBD1 (6 bases). This CDR3 region has 13 residues. V was shortened by 3 bases and J by 5 bases, with 11 bases between the two germline ends. The germline gives CDR1 GTSNPN, CDR2 SVGIG (reference sequence). DNA for the CDR3: TGTGCCTGGAGCGTACAGGGTAGAAACACCATATATTTT. Residues: CAWSVQGRNTIYF.

This chain connects TRBV19 to TRBJ1-2, with D possibly being TRBD1 (6 bases). This CDR3 has 15 amino acids. V gave up 6 bases and J gave up 0 bases, with 14 bases separating them. Germline CDR1 LNHDA, CDR2 SQIVND (reference sequence). The chain's CDR3 is CASRVRDTSNYGYTF. The CDR3 DNA is TGTGCCAGTAGAGTCCGGGACACTTCTAACTATGGCTACACCTTC.

The sample holds a few counts of this clone. This rearrangement joins TRBV19 to TRBJ1-2; TRBD1 agrees at 9 bases. Germline-derived CDR1 and CDR2 are LNHDA and SQIVND (reference sequence). The CDR3 runs to 14 residues. Germline trimming cut 7 bases from V and 1 base from J; bases unmatched to any gene: 4. CDR3 in DNA: TGTGCCAGTATGACGGGACAGGGTAACTATGGCTACACCTTC. Residues: CASMTGQGNYGYTF.

This CDR3 is CASSLWGTNTEAFF. In DNA form, the CDR3 reads TGTGCCAGCAGCTTGTGGGGCACGAACACTGAAGCTTTCTTT. The chain employs TRBV13 and TRBJ1-1, with D maybe TRBD1 (5 bases). The CDR3 is 14 amino acids. Between the trimmed V and J ends, which lost 3 bases and 1 base, there was a span of 9 bases. The germline gives CDR1 PRHDT, CDR2 FYEKMQ (reference sequence).

J is TRBJ2-7 and V is TRBV19; TRBD2 matches 15 bases. J gave up 6 bases and V 5 bases, and 11 bases lay outside the gene matches. CDR1 LNHDA and CDR2 SQIVND come from the germline V gene (reference sequence). CDR3 length equals 17 residues. The CDR3 spells CASSFFRTSGRALEQYF. In DNA form, the CDR3 reads TGTGCCAGTAGTTTTTTTCGGACTAGCGGGAGGGCGCTCGAGCAGTACTTC.

The chain employs TRBV10-3 and TRBJ1-2; 12 bases align to TRBD1. The CDR3 consists of 15 residues. CDR1 and CDR2 (germline): ENHRY, SYGVKD. The V segment lost 0 bases and the J segment 7 bases; nucleotides outside the gene matches: 3. The CDR3 nucleotides are TGTGCCATCAGTGAGTCGGGGACAGGGGGCTTTGGCTACACCTTC. Encoded protein: CAISESGTGGFGYTF.

V gene TRBV6-2 or TRBV6-3 combines with J gene TRBJ2-7, with TRBD2 as a possible D gene (6 bases). This CDR3 spans 14 amino acids. Trimming left V 5 bases short and J 6 bases short, with 17 bases between. Germline V gene sequence: CDR1 MNHEY, CDR2 SVGEGT. The CDR3 DNA reads TGTGCCAGCAGTCCCCTCGGGACTTATTCCGAGCAGTACTTC. Protein product: CASSPLGTYSEQYF.

The CDR3 DNA is TGTGCCAGCAGTCCCGCATGGCAGGGGGCGACTGAAGCTTTCTTT. Translating it yields CASSPAWQGATEAFF. The chain employs TRBV27 and TRBJ1-1, with 8 bases identical to TRBD1. J was trimmed by 5 bases and V by 5 bases; bases with no gene match: 10. Germline values: CDR1 MNHEY, CDR2 SMNVEV (reference sequence). The CDR3 has 15 amino acids.

This clone has a handful of counts. The rearrangement joins TRBV19 to TRBJ2-1; 9 bases map to TRBD1. The ends lost 7 bases at V and 4 bases at J; junction bases unmatched: 8. From germline, CDR1 is LNHDA and CDR2 SQIVND (reference sequence). The CDR3 totals 15 residues. Here the CDR3 reads CASTKGTGNYNEQFF. The CDR3 nucleotides are TGTGCCAGTACCAAAGGGACAGGGAATTACAATGAGCAGTTCTTC.

The chain carries TRBV18 and TRBJ1-4, with 10 bases identical to TRBD1. V lost 3 bases, J lost 5 bases, and 15 bases stayed unmatched. This CDR3 comprises 19 residues. The germline gives CDR1 KGHSH, CDR2 LQKENI. This chain's CDR3 is CASSPRVGTGVPGNEKLFF. The CDR3 region has the DNA TGTGCCAGCTCACCGAGGGTCGGGACAGGGGTCCCAGGGAATGAAAAACTGTTTTTT.

CDR3 residues: CAWSVGAGELFF. Here the CDR3 DNA reads TGTGCCTGGAGTGTAGGGGCCGGGGAGCTGTTTTTT. The chain links TRBV30 to TRBJ2-2; D is perhaps TRBD1 (5 bases). CDR3 length: 12 amino acids. The V gene lost 0 bases and the J gene lost 6 bases, with 5 bases spanning the gap. Looked up from germline, CDR1 is GTSNPN and CDR2 is SVGIG (reference sequence).

V gene TRBV5-1 combines with J gene TRBJ1-4, with 10 bases identical to TRBD1. The CDR3 consists of 18 residues. V was pared by 4 bases and J by 4 bases, with 13 bases of the junction left unmatched. The germline V gene encodes CDR1 SGHRS and CDR2 YFSETQ. The CDR3 DNA is TGCGCCAGCAGCCTGACAGGGGGCGCCCTCCGGGGTAATGAAAAACTGTTTTTT. Translated: CASSLTGGALRGNEKLFF. The whole variable domain, remainder taken from reference TRBV5-1 and TRBJ1-4, is KAGVTQTPRYLIKTRGQQVTLSCSPISGHRSVSWYQQTPGQGLQFLFEYFSETQRNKGNFPGRFSGRQFSNSRSEMNVSTLELGDSALYLCASSLTGGALRGNEKLFFGSGTQLSVL.

The CDR3 bases are TGTGCCAGCAGCTCGACATCACTAGCGGGAGCATCCCCTGAGCAGTTCTTC. This encodes CASSSTSLAGASPEQFF. The V call is TRBV7-6, the J call TRBJ2-1, with 11 bases aligning to TRBD2. The germline CDR1 and CDR2 sequences are SGHVS and FNYEAQ. After removal of 4 bases from V and 9 bases from J, the junction contained 14 bases not matched to a gene. The CDR3 extends over 17 amino acids.

V gene TRBV5-1 combines with J gene TRBJ1-1, with TRBD1 identical over 7 bases. J lost 7 bases, V lost 0 bases, and 9 bases had no gene match. This CDR3 region has 15 residues. Germline values: CDR1 SGHRS, CDR2 YFSETQ. The CDR3 loop is CASSLGQGWANEAFF. The CDR3 region has the DNA TGCGCCAGCAGCTTGGGACAGGGCTGGGCAAATGAAGCTTTCTTT.